This T cell receptor beta chain is from a study of T cell responses to AZD1222 COVID-19 vaccine. Study background: Pooling covered second doses at about 4 or about 12 weeks. Study observations and caveats: At baseline, just six AZD1222 recipients tested seropositive. Of spike-specific TCRs, nearly half reportedly target regions left unmutated in variants.

The method was immunoSEQ multiplex PCR; TCRdb's version includes in-frame clones alone and lacks a portion of them. The sample shows about 140,000 clones, roughly 90% of them seen only once. To note about this clone: The antigen remains undetermined.

Germline V gives CDR1 SGHDT, CDR2 YYEEEE. The CDR3 has 16 amino acids. After removal of 0 bases from V and 2 bases from J, the junction contained 6 bases not matched to a gene. This rearrangement joins TRBV5-6 to TRBJ2-7; TRBD2 agrees at 9 bases. This receptor was taken from an adult in good health. Material: peripheral blood, obtained on day 0 of AZD1222 vaccination. The CDR3 spells CASSLAGSGGTYEQYF. CDR3 DNA: TGTGCCAGCAGCTTGGCCGGGAGCGGGGGGACCTACGAGCAGTACTTC.